Sequencing of this TCR beta chain was carried out in a study of cytomegalovirus exposure and HLA in healthy donors. Profiled with immunoSEQ multiplex PCR; TCRdb holds only in-frame clones, not every one. The sample includes roughly 150,000 clones, roughly 80% of them seen just once. Concerning this clone: The junction shows a germline mismatch at one end, possibly a read error.

CDR3 length: 16 residues. The germline gives CDR1 SGDLS, CDR2 YYNGEE. The sample taken for sequencing was PBMCs. The V gene is TRBV9, the J gene TRBJ2-5, with a possible D match to TRBD2 (6 bases). The clonotype originates from a man aged 25-45 years in good health and CMV-seropositive. The CDR3 loop reads CASSVQSGSSQGTQYF. CDR3 bases: TGTGCCAGCAGCGTACAGAGCGGGTCGAGTCAAGGGACCCAGTACTTC.